Following are 24 T cell receptor beta chains from one sample sequenced in a study of cytomegalovirus exposure and HLA in healthy donors. Researchers ran the PCR with 60 Vbeta and 13 Jbeta primers. Assay: immunoSEQ multiplex PCR; the TCRdb copy retains only in-frame clones and omits some. This sample has around 150,000 clones, with 70% to 80% found just once. The sample consisted of PBMCs. Receptors were obtained from a man younger than 45 in good health and CMV-seronegative.

This clone qualifies as medium-sized. The V and J genes are TRBV10-2 and TRBJ2-7; no clear D gene. With 2 bases removed from V and 2 bases from J, the gap between germline ends came to 4 bases. Germline loops: CDR1 WSHSY, CDR2 SAAADI. The CDR3 contains 12 residues. CDR3: CASSEVAYEQYF. The DNA for the CDR3 is TGCGCCAGCAGTGAGGTCGCCTACGAGCAGTACTTC.

CDR3 DNA sequence: TGTGCCAGCAGTCCCACAGGGGGGTTCTTCTCCGGGGGCTACACCTTC. This sequence encodes CASSPTGGFFSGGYTF. V and J are TRBV25-1 and TRBJ1-2; 8 nucleotides agree with TRBD1. V lost 5 bases to trimming and J lost 8 bases; unmatched junction nucleotides: 16. Germline values: CDR1 MGHDK, CDR2 SYGVNS. This CDR3 has 16 amino acids.

This sequence joins TRBV7-9 and TRBJ2-7; 9 bases fit TRBD1. This CDR3 is 16 amino acids long. In germline, CDR1 is SEHNR, CDR2 FQNEAQ (reference sequence). Trimming cost V 5 bases and J 3 bases; bases outside gene matches: 11. CDR3 amino acids: CASSQKQGAVYYEQYF. The CDR3, as DNA: TGTGCCAGCAGCCAAAAACAGGGGGCCGTCTACTACGAGCAGTACTTC.

This chain uses TRBV4-1 with TRBJ2-7, with a weak D call TRBD1 (5 bases). The CDR3 has 14 residues. The germline V and J ends were trimmed by 1 base and 0 bases, with 7 bases remaining between them. Germline CDR1 and CDR2: MGHRA and YSYEKL. The CDR3, as DNA: TGCGCCAGCAGCCAAGTCAGGGTCTCCTACGAGCAGTACTTC. Translating it yields CASSQVRVSYEQYF.

This chain uses TRBV9 with TRBJ2-3; TRBD2 matches at 7 bases. Germline CDR1 SGDLS, CDR2 YYNGEE. V lost 5 bases, J lost 0 bases, and 6 bases stayed unmatched. There are 15 residues in the CDR3. CDR3 bases: TGTGCCAGCAGTGGGGACTACGCTAGCACAGATACGCAGTATTTT. Residues: CASSGDYASTDTQYF.

The chain couples TRBV29-1 to TRBJ2-1, with D perhaps TRBD2 (5 bases). Deletions cut 6 bases from V and 0 bases from J, with 15 bases between. Germline assignment: CDR1 SQVTM and CDR2 ANQGSEA. This CDR3 comprises 15 residues. The CDR3 nucleotides are TGCAGCGTCCGGGGAGCGCCCTCCTCCTACAATGAGCAGTTCTTC. Its translation: CSVRGAPSSYNEQFF.

The V call is TRBV21-1, the J call TRBJ1-2; TRBD1 was called by the table and not checked on the DNA. TRBV21-1 is a listed pseudogene. The CDR3 has 17 amino acids. CDR3 sequence (DNA): TGTGCCAGCAGCAAACATCAGAAGCAGGGCCCTAACTATGGCTACACCTTC. Protein: CASSKHQKQGPNYGYTF.

The chain employs TRBV27 and TRBJ1-4; a weak D match, TRBD1 (6 bases). The CDR3 contains 17 residues. V lost 0 bases to trimming and J lost 7 bases, with 18 bases between them. Germline V gene data show CDR1 as MNHEY and CDR2 as SMNVEV (reference sequence). The CDR3 here is CASSLSGYGGRVEKLFF. The CDR3 DNA reads as TGTGCCAGCAGTTTATCGGGATACGGGGGGCGCGTTGAAAAACTGTTTTTT.

V is TRBV7-9 and J is TRBJ1-1; 11 bases align to TRBD1. Per the germline V gene, CDR1 is SEHNR and CDR2 is FQNEAQ (reference sequence). J lost 4 bases, V lost 5 bases, and 12 bases had no gene match. CDR3 length equals 17 residues. The CDR3 is CASSPGTGGFGGTEAFF. The CDR3 DNA is TGTGCCAGCAGCCCCGGGACAGGGGGTTTTGGGGGCACTGAAGCTTTCTTT.

The chain is built from TRBV6-5 and TRBJ2-2; D perhaps matches TRBD1 (6 bases). Germline lookup yields CDR1 MNHEY and CDR2 SVGAGI. This CDR3 comprises 13 residues. V was shortened by 10 bases and J by 5 bases, with 14 bases between the two germline ends. The CDR3 protein is CATVDSRTGELFF. CDR3 bases: TGTGCCACCGTGGACAGTAGGACCGGGGAGCTGTTTTTT.

The rearrangement links TRBV7-9 to TRBJ2-7, with D possibly matching TRBD2 (6 bases). CDR3 size: 16 residues. The germline gives CDR1 SEHNR, CDR2 FQNEAQ (reference sequence). Trimming stripped 3 bases from V and 7 bases from J, with 22 bases between. The CDR3: CASSFGPGGPSREQYF. The CDR3 DNA follows: TGTGCCAGCAGCTTCGGCCCCGGAGGGCCTTCTCGGGAGCAGTACTTC.

The chain has TRBV19 and TRBJ1-1, with 11 nucleotides matching TRBD1. J lost 1 base, V lost 5 bases, and 6 bases had no gene match. Looked up from germline, CDR1 is LNHDA and CDR2 is SQIVND (reference sequence). The CDR3 extends over 16 amino acids. CDR3 protein: CASSLWTGGANTEAFF. The DNA for the CDR3 is TGTGCCAGTAGTCTCTGGACAGGGGGCGCGAACACTGAAGCTTTCTTT.

This clone was counted a few times. The chain uses TRBV4-3 and TRBJ1-2; tentatively, D is TRBD1 (6 bases). The CDR3 totals 16 residues. V lost 1 base and J lost 2, with 14 bases in between. Germline CDR1 and CDR2: LGHNA and YSLEER. The CDR3 region has the DNA TGCGCCAGCAGCCAAGTATTCCATACAGGGAACTATGGCTACACCTTC. It codes for CASSQVFHTGNYGYTF.

This rearrangement joins TRBV5-4 to TRBJ2-3, with D hard to call. This CDR3 contains 12 residues. The V and J ends lost 2 bases and 3 bases respectively, with 4 bases between them. The V gene's germline CDR1 is SGHNT and CDR2 YYREEE (reference sequence). The CDR3 region has the DNA TGTGCCAGCAGCTTCCGTACAGATACGCAGTATTTT. This sequence encodes CASSFRTDTQYF.

There are a few counts of this clone. V and J are TRBV5-8 and TRBJ2-7; TRBD1 aligns across 11 bases. This CDR3 region has 15 residues. Per germline, CDR1 SGHTS and CDR2 YDEGEE. V dropped 3 bases and J dropped 0; count of bases not matched to a gene: 2. The CDR3 region has the DNA TGTGCCAGCAGCTGGGGGACAGGGGGCTCCTACGAGCAGTACTTC. Encoded protein: CASSWGTGGSYEQYF.

The chain uses TRBV4-3 and TRBJ1-3; weak D call: TRBD1 (6 bases). CDR3 size: 14 residues. Trimming removed 4 bases at V and 1 base at J, with 8 bases between. The germline V gene encodes CDR1 LGHNA and CDR2 YSLEER. The chain's CDR3 is CASSRRGSGNTIYF. The CDR3 coding sequence is TGCGCCAGCAGCCGCAGGGGATCTGGAAACACCATATATTTT.

This chain joins TRBV7-9 and TRBJ1-2; D is uncertain. V gave up 4 bases and J gave up 4 bases, with 13 bases separating them. Looked up from germline, CDR1 is SEHNR and CDR2 is FQNEAQ (reference sequence). The CDR3 covers 14 residues. The CDR3 DNA reads TGTGCCAGCAGCTCTTCACAGATTCCCTATGGCTACACCTTC. It yields the protein CASSSSQIPYGYTF.

V is TRBV27 and J is TRBJ1-2; 9 bases are a match to TRBD1. Trimming took 3 bases from V and 4 from J; bases not matched to a gene: 3. Germline assignment: CDR1 MNHEY and CDR2 SMNVEV (reference sequence). The CDR3 contains 14 residues. The CDR3 loop reads CASSLDRGGYGYTF. The CDR3, as DNA: TGTGCCAGCAGTTTGGACAGGGGTGGCTATGGCTACACCTTC.

This chain uses TRBV7-6 with TRBJ2-1; the match to TRBD2 covers 8 bases. This CDR3 is 16 amino acids long. In germline, CDR1 is SGHVS, CDR2 FNYEAQ. The trim removed 4 bases at V and 4 bases at J, leaving 9 bases unmatched. CDR3 sequence: CASSYLAGSAYNEQFF. CDR3 in DNA: TGTGCCAGCAGCTACTTAGCGGGGTCGGCTTACAATGAGCAGTTCTTC.

This clone was seen only a few times. The chain couples TRBV5-1 to TRBJ1-1; D not resolved. The ends were cut back, 2 bases at V and 0 bases at J, with 8 bases in the middle. This CDR3 contains 14 residues. Germline-derived CDR1 and CDR2 are SGHRS and YFSETQ. CDR3 DNA sequence: TGCGCCAGCAGCTTCACAGCTATGAACACTGAAGCTTTCTTT. Translation gives CASSFTAMNTEAFF. Complete variable domain (other parts from reference TRBV5-1 and TRBJ1-1): KAGVTQTPRYLIKTRGQQVTLSCSPISGHRSVSWYQQTPGQGLQFLFEYFSETQRNKGNFPGRFSGRQFSNSRSEMNVSTLELGDSALYLCASSFTAMNTEAFFGQGTRLTVV.

V and J are TRBV5-1 and TRBJ2-7; D possibly corresponds to TRBD2 (5 bases). Germline values: CDR1 SGHRS, CDR2 YFSETQ. V was clipped by 4 bases and J by 0 bases, with 11 bases between them. The CDR3 is made up of 14 amino acids. The CDR3 reads CASSPLGSSYEQYF. The DNA for the CDR3 is TGCGCCAGCAGCCCCCTGGGGAGCTCCTACGAGCAGTACTTC.

The chain combines TRBV7-9 with TRBJ2-5, with TRBD2 matching over 9 bases. The CDR3 consists of 16 residues. Per germline, CDR1 SEHNR and CDR2 FQNEAQ (reference sequence). V lost 3 bases and J lost 2; bases outside the gene matches: 7. CDR3 sequence reads: CASSLSSGTRQETQYF. In nucleotides, the CDR3 is TGTGCCAGCAGCTTGTCTAGCGGGACTCGACAAGAGACCCAGTACTTC.

Only a few counts were recorded for this clone. The chain recombines TRBV6-1 with TRBJ1-1, with 8 bases identical to TRBD1. Germline V CDR1 and CDR2: MNHNS, SASEGT. This CDR3 comprises 14 residues. J gave up 4 bases and V 6 bases, and 7 bases lay outside the gene matches. The CDR3 nucleotides read TGTGCCAGCAGATCCCAGGGGGCGGGCACTGAAGCTTTCTTT. This codes for CASRSQGAGTEAFF.

This sequence joins TRBV18 and TRBJ2-3; D is unclear. The CDR3 runs to 15 residues. V lost 6 bases to trimming and J lost 0 bases, with 13 bases between them. The V gene's germline CDR1 is KGHSH and CDR2 LQKENI. DNA of the CDR3: TGTGCCAGCTCTACGAGCGAAGCTAGCACAGATACGCAGTATTTT. It encodes CASSTSEASTDTQYF.